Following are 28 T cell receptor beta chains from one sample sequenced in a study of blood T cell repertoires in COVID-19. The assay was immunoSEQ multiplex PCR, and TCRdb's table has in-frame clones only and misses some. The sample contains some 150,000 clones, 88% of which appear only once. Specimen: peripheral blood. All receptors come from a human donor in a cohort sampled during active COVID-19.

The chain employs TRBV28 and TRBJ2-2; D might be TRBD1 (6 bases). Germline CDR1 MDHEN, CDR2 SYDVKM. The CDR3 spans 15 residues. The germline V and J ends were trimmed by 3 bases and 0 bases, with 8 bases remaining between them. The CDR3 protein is CASSLRGTNTGELFF. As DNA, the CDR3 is TGTGCCAGCAGTTTGAGGGGGACGAACACCGGGGAGCTGTTTTTT.

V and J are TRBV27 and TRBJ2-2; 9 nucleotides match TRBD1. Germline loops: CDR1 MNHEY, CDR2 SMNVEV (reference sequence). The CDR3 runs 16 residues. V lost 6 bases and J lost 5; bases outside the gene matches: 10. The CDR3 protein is CASSPVGTGLTGELFF. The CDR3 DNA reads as TGTGCCAGCAGCCCCGTGGGGACAGGGCTAACCGGGGAGCTGTTTTTT.

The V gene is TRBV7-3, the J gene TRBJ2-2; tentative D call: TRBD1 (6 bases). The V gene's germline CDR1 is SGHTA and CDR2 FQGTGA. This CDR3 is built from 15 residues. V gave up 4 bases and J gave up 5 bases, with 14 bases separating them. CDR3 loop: CASSSGQPGTGELFF. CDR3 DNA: TGTGCCAGCAGCTCAGGACAGCCCGGGACCGGGGAGCTGTTTTTT.

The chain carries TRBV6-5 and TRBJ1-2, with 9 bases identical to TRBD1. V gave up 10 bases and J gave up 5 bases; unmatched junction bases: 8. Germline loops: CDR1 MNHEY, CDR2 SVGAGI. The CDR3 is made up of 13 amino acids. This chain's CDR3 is CATRNRGRYGYTF. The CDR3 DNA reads TGTGCCACACGAAACAGGGGGCGTTATGGCTACACCTTC.

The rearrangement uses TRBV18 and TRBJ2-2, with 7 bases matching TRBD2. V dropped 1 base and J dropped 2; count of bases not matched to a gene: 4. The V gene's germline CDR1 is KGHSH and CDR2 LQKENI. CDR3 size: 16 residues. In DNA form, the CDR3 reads TGTGCCAGCTCACCACTTGAGCGGGGAAACACCGGGGAGCTGTTTTTT. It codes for CASSPLERGNTGELFF.

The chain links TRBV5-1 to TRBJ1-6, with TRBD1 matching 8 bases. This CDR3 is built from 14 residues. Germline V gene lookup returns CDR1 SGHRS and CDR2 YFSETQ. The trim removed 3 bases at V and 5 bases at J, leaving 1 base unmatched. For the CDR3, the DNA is TGCGCCAGCAGCTCGACAGGGGATAATTCACCCCTCCACTTT. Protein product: CASSSTGDNSPLHF.

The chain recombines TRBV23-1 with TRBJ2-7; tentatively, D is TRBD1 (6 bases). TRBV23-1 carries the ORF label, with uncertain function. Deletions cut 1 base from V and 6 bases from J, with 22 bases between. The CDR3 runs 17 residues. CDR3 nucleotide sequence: TGCGCCAGCAGTCAATTTGAAAAAGACAACACAGGGTGCGAGCAGTACTTC. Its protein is CASSQFEKDNTGCEQYF.

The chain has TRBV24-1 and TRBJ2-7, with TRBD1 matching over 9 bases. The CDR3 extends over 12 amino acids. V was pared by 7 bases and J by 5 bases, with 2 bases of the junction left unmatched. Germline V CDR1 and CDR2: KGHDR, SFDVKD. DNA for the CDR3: TGTGCCACCAGGGGACAGGGAAACGAGCAGTACTTC. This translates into CATRGQGNEQYF.

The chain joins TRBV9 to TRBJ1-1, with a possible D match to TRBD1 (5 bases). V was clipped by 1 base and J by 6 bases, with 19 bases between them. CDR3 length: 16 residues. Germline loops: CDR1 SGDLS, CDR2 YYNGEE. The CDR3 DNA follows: TGTGCCAGCAGCGTAACCCCCGACCGACAGCGCGCTGAAGCTTTCTTT. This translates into CASSVTPDRQRAEAFF.

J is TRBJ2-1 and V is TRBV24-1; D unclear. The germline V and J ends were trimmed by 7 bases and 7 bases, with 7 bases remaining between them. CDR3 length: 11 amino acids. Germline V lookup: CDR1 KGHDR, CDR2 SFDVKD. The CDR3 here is CATSRLNEQFF. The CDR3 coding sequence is TGTGCCACCAGCAGACTGAATGAGCAGTTCTTC.

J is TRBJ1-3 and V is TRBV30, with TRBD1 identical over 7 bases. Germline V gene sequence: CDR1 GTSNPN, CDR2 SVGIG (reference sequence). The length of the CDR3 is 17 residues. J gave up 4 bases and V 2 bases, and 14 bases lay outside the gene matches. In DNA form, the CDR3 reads TGTGCCTGGAGTTCCCCCCCTAGACAGGGCGTCGGAAACACCATATATTTT. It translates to CAWSSPPRQGVGNTIYF.

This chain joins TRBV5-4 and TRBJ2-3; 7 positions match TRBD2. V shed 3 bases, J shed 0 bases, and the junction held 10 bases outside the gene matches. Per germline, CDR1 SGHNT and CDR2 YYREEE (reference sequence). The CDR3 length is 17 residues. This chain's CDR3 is CASSSTRTRVSTDTQYF. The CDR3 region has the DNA TGTGCCAGCAGCTCTACCCGGACTAGAGTTAGCACAGATACGCAGTATTTT.

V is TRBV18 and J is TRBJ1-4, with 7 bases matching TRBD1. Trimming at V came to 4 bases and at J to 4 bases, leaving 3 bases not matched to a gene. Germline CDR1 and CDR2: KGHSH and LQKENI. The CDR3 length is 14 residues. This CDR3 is CASSQTGNNEKLFF. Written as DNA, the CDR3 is TGTGCCAGCTCACAGACAGGGAATAATGAAAAACTGTTTTTT.

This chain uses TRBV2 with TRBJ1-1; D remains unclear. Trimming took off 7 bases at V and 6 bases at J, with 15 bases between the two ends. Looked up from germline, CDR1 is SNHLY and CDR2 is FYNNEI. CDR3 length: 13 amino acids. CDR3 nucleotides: TGTGCCAGCAAGAGGGAAGTGAGCTCTGAAGCTTTCTTT. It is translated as CASKREVSSEAFF.

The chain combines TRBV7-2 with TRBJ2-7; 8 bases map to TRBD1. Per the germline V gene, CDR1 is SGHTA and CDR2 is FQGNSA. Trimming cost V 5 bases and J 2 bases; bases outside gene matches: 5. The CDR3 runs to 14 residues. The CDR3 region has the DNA TGTGCCAGCAGCGTCGACAGGGGTCCCTACGAGCAGTACTTC. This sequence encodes CASSVDRGPYEQYF. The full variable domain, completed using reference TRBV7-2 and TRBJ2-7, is GAGVSQSPSNKVTEKGKDVELRCDPISGHTALYWYRQSLGQGLEFLIYFQGNSAPDKSGLPSDRFSAERTGGSVSTLTIQRTQQEDSAVYLCASSVDRGPYEQYFGPGTRLTVT.

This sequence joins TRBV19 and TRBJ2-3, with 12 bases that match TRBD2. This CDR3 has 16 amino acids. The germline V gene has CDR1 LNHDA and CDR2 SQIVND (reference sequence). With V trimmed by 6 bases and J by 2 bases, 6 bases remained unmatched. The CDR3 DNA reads TGTGCCAGTAGCGAGACTAGCGGGAGTTCCACAGATACGCAGTATTTT. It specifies CASSETSGSSTDTQYF.

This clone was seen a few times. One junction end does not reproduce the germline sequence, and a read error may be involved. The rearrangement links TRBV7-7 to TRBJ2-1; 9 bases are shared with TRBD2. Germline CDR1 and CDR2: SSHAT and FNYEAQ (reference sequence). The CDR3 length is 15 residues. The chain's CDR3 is CASSLLAGTYNEQFF. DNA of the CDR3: TGTGCTAGCAGCCTCCTAGCGGGGACGTACAATGAGCAGTTCTTC. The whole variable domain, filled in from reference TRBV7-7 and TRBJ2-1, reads GAGVSQSPRYKVTKRGQDVTLRCDPISSHATLYWYQQALGQGPEFLTYFNYEAQPDKSGLPSDRFSAERPEGSISTLTIQRTEQRDSAMYRCASSLLAGTYNEQFFGPGTRLTVL.

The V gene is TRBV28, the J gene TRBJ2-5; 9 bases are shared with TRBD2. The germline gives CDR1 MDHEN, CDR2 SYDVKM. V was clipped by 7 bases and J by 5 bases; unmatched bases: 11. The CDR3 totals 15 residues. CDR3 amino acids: CASTEGTSGWETQYF. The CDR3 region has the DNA TGTGCCAGCACCGAAGGAACTAGCGGGTGGGAGACCCAGTACTTC. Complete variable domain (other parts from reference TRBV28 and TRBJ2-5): DVKVTQSSRYLVKRTGEKVFLECVQDMDHENMFWYRQDPGLGLRLIYFSYDVKMKEKGDIPEGYSVSREKKERFSLILESASTNQTSMYLCASTEGTSGWETQYFGPGTRLLVL.

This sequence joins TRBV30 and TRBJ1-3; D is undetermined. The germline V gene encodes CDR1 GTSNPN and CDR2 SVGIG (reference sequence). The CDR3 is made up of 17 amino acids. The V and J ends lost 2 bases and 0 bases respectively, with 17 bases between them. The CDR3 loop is CAWSIPPRPSSGNTIYF. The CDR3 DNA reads TGTGCCTGGAGTATCCCCCCGCGGCCCAGCTCTGGAAACACCATATATTTT.

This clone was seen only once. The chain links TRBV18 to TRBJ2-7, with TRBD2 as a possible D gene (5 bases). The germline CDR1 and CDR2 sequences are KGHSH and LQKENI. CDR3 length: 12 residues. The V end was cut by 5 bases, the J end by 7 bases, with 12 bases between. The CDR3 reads CASSRERGEQYF. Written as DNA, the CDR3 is TGTGCCAGCTCAAGGGAACGGGGAGAGCAGTACTTC.

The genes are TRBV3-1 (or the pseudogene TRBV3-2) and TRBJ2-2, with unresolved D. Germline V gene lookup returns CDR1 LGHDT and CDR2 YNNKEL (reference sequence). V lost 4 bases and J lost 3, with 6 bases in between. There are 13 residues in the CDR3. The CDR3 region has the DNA TGTGCCAGCAGCCCTTTCGACACCGGGGAGCTGTTTTTT. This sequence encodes CASSPFDTGELFF.

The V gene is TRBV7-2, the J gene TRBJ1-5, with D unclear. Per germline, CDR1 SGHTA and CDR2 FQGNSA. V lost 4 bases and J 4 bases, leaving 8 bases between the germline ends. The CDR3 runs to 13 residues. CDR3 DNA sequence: TGTGCCAGCAGCTCTCTCGGTAATCAGCCCCAGCATTTT. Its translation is CASSSLGNQPQHF. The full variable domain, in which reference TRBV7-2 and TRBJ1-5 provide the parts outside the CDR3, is GAGVSQSPSNKVTEKGKDVELRCDPISGHTALYWYRQSLGQGLEFLIYFQGNSAPDKSGLPSDRFSAERTGGSVSTLTIQRTQQEDSAVYLCASSSLGNQPQHFGDGTRLSIL.

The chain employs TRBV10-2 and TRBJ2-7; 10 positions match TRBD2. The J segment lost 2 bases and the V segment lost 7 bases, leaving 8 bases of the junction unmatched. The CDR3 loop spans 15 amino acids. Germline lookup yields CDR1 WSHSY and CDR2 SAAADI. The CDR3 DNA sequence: TGCGCCAGCAATAAAGCGGGGGGGGAGGCCTACGAGCAGTACTTC. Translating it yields CASNKAGGEAYEQYF.

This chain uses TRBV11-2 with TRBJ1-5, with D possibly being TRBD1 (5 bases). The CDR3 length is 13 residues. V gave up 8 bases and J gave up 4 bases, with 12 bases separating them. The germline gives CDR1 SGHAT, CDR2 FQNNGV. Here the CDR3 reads CASSNGGNQPQHF. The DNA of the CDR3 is TGTGCCAGCTCCAACGGGGGAAATCAGCCCCAGCATTTT. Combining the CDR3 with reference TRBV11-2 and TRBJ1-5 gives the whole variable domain EAGVAQSPRYKIIEKRQSVAFWCNPISGHATLYWYQQILGQGPKLLIQFQNNGVVDDSQLPKDRFSAERLKGVDSTLKIQPAKLEDSAVYLCASSNGGNQPQHFGDGTRLSIL.

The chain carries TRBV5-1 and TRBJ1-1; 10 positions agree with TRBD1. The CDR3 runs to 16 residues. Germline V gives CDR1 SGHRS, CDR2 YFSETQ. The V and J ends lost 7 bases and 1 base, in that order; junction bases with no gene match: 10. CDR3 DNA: TGCGCCAGCCCCCCTCCTTGGACAGGGGGGAACACTGAAGCTTTCTTT. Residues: CASPPPWTGGNTEAFF.

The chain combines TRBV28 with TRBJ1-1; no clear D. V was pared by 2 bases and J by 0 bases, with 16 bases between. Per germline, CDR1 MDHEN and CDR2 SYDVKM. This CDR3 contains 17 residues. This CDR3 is CASSLDPTGVMNTEAFF. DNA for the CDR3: TGTGCCAGCAGTTTAGACCCCACGGGAGTGATGAACACTGAAGCTTTCTTT.

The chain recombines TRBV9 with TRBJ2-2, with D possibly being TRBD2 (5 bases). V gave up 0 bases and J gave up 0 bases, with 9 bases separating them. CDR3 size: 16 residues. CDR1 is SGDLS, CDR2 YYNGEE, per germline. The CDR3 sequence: CASSVGPGTNTGELFF. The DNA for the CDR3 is TGTGCCAGCAGCGTAGGTCCGGGGACGAACACCGGGGAGCTGTTTTTT.

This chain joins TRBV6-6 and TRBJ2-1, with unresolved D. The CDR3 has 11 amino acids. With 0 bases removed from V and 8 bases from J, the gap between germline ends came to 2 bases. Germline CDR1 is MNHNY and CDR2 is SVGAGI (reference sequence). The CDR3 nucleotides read TGTGCCAGCAGTTACTCCTATGAGCAGTTCTTC. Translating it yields CASSYSYEQFF.